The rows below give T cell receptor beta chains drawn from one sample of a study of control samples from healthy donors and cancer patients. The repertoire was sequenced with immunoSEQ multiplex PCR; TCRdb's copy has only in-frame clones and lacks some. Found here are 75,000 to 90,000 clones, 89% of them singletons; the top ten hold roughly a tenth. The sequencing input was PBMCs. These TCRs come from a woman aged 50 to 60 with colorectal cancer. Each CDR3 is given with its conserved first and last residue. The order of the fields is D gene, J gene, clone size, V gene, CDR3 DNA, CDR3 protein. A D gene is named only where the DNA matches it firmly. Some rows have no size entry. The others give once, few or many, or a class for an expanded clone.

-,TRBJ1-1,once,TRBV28,TGTGCCAGCGCAAGTGTGGGGGATCGTGCTTTCTTT,CASASVGDRAFF
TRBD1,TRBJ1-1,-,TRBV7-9,TGTGCCAGCAGCCTATTGCCCCAAAACAGGGGACCGAACACTGAAGCTTTCTTT,CASSLLPQNRGPNTEAFF
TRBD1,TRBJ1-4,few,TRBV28,TGTGCCAGCAGTTTCGGGGACAGGGGTTCCCCTAATGAAAAACTGTTTTTT,CASSFGDRGSPNEKLFF
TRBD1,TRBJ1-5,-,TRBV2,TGTGCCAGTGGACAGGGGGTACAGCCCCAGCATTTT,CASGQGVQPQHF
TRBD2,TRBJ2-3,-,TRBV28,TGTGCCAGCAGCCCAAGCCCGGGACTAGCGGGGGACACAGATACGCAGTATTTT,CASSPSPGLAGDTDTQYF
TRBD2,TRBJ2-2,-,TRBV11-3,TGTGCCAGCAGCGGAGGTGTGACTAGCGGGGGTCTGGGGGACACCGGGGAGCTGTTTTTT,CASSGGVTSGGLGDTGELFF
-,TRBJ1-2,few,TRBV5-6,TGTGCCAGCAGCTTGAGAGCAGGGGTCTATGGCTACACCTTC,CASSLRAGVYGYTF
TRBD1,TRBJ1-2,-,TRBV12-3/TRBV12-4,TGTGCCAGCAGAAGGACAGGGCCATATGGCTACACCTTC,CASRRTGPYGYTF
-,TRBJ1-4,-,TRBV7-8,TGTGCCAGCACCGACGAAACCTGGGGTAGTGAAAAACTGTTTTTT,CASTDETWGSEKLFF
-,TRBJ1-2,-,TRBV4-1,TGCGCCAGCAGCCAAGTGCAGGGGACGTTCTATGGCTACACCTTC,CASSQVQGTFYGYTF
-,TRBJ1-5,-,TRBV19,TGTGCCAGTAGTATGGGACCGAGCAATCAGCCCCAGCATTTT,CASSMGPSNQPQHF
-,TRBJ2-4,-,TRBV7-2,TGTGCCAGCAGCCAGAGGGTCGAAAACATTCAGTACTTC,CASSQRVENIQYF
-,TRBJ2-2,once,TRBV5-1,TGCGCCAGCAGCTTGGCCCAGTCGAACACCGGGGAGCTGTTTTTT,CASSLAQSNTGELFF
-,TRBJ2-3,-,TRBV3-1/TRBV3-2,TGTGCCAGCAGCCCCCCAGGGGGGCCGGATACGCAGTATTTT,CASSPPGGPDTQYF
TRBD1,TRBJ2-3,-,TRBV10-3,TGTGCCATCAGCGGCGGACAGGGCACAGATACGCAGTATTTT,CAISGGQGTDTQYF
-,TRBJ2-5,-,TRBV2,TGTGCCAGCAGTGAATTTAAACCCCAAGAGACCCAGTACTTC,CASSEFKPQETQYF
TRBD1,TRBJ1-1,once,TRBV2,TGTGCCAGTGGACAGGGGGAAAACACTGAAGCTTTCTTT,CASGQGENTEAFF
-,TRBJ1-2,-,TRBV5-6,TGTGCCAGCAGCTTTAGACAGACTCTGAGAGCTAACTATGGCTACACCTTC,CASSFRQTLRANYGYTF
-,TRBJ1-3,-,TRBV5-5,TGTGCCAGCAGCCCTGCCGCGGCGGGAAACACCATATATTTT,CASSPAAAGNTIYF
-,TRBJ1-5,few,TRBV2,TGTGCCAGCAGTGAGGAAATTCAGCCCCAGCATTTT,CASSEEIQPQHF
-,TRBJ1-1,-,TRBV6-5,TGTGCCAGCCGCCAGGTGAACACTGAAGCTTTCTTT,CASRQVNTEAFF
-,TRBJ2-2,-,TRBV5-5,TGTGCCAGCAGCCCTAACTTAGCTGGGGAGCTGTTTTTT,CASSPNLAGELFF
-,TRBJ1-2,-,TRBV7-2,TGTGCCAGCAGCTTAGGGGAGGGGAGAGGAGGCTACACCTTC,CASSLGEGRGGYTF
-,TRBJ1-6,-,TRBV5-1,TGCGCCAGCGGTTCGGGCAACGCTAATTCACCCCTCCACTTT,CASGSGNANSPLHF
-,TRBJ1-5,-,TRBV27,TGTGCCAGCAGTTTAGCGAGAAATCAGCCCCAGCATTTT,CASSLARNQPQHF
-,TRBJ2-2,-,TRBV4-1,TGCGCCAGCAGCCAAGATGGAGCGGGACAGGCGAACACCGGGGAGCTGTTTTTT,CASSQDGAGQANTGELFF
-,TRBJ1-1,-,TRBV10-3,TGTGCCATCAGCCTGGGGACACCCACTGAAGCTTTCTTT,CAISLGTPTEAFF
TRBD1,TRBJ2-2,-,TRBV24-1,TGTGCCACCAGTGACACCGGGACAGGGGGCCTCGGGGAGCTGTTTTTT,CATSDTGTGGLGELFF
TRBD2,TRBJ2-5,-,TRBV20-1,TGCAGTGCTAGTGTGACTAGCGGGGGGACGCTTCCTGGGACCCAGTACTTC,CSASVTSGGTLPGTQYF
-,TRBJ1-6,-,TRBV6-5,TGTGCCAGCAGCGGACGGTCCCTCAATTCACCCCTCCACTTT,CASSGRSLNSPLHF
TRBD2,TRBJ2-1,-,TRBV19,TGTGCCAGTAGTTCTCGGACTAGCGGGGGAAATAATGAGCAGTTCTTC,CASSSRTSGGNNEQFF
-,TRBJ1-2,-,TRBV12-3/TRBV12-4,TGTGCCAGCAGTTTGAGAGTAGGTGGCTACACCTTC,CASSLRVGGYTF
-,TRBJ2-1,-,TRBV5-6,TGTGCCAGCAGCACCGTCCAGGGGATGGGAGAGTTCTTC,CASSTVQGMGEFF
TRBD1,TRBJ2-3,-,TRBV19,TGTGCCAGTACCACACAGGGGAGCACAGATACGCAGTATTTT,CASTTQGSTDTQYF
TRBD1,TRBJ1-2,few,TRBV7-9,TGTGCCAGCAGCTTCCGGGGACAGGCCTATGGCTACACCTTC,CASSFRGQAYGYTF
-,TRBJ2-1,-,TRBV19,TGTGCCAGTAGTCCCCGAGGACTCAGTCTGTACAATGAGCAGTTCTTC,CASSPRGLSLYNEQFF
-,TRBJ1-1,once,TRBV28,TGTGCCAGCAGTTCCTTAGGTACAGGGATAAACACTGAAGCTTTCTTT,CASSSLGTGINTEAFF
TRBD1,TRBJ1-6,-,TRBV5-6,TGTGCCAGCAGCCGAGCAGGGGGCTCTTCACCCCTCCACTTT,CASSRAGGSSPLHF
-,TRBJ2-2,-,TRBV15,TGTGCCACCAGCACAATCGACGGAAGTCCCGGGGAGCTGTTTTTT,CATSTIDGSPGELFF
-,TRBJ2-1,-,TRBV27,TGTGCCAGCAGTTTAATTAGCTCAAGCTCCTACAATGAGCAGTTCTTC,CASSLISSSSYNEQFF
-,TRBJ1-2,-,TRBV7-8,TGTGCCAGCAGCCAAACGGGGGGACCCTTTAACTATGGCTACACCTTC,CASSQTGGPFNYGYTF
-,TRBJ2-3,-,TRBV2,TGTGCCAGCAGTGTGGACAGCCAAGGCGGGGATACGCAGTATTTT,CASSVDSQGGDTQYF
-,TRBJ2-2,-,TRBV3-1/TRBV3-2,TGTGCCAGCAGCCAAGGGGGAGCGAACACCGGGGAGCTGTTTTTT,CASSQGGANTGELFF
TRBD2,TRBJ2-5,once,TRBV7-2,TGTGCCAGCAGCCCGGCGGGGGGGACCCAGTACTTC,CASSPAGGTQYF
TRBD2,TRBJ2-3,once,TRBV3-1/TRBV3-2,TGTGCCAGCAGCCAAAGAGGCGGGGGTAAAGATACGCAGTATTTT,CASSQRGGGKDTQYF
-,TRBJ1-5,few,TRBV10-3,TGTGCCATCAGTGAGGGAGATTTCAATCAGCCCCAGCATTTT,CAISEGDFNQPQHF
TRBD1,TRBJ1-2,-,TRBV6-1,TGTGCCAGCAGTGAAGCGGGACAGGACTTCTACTATGGCTACACCTTC,CASSEAGQDFYYGYTF
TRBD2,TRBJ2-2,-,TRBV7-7,TGTGCCAGCAGCTTGGTGGAGGGAGGGAGCGGGGAGCTGTTTTTT,CASSLVEGGSGELFF
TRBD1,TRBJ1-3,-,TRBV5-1,TGCGCCAGCAGGGTGGACAGGGGAGCTGGAAACACCATATATTTT,CASRVDRGAGNTIYF
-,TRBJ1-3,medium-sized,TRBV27,TGTGCCAGCAGCTCCTGGGGGGGTGCAAACACCATATATTTT,CASSSWGGANTIYF
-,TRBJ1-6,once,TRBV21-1,TGTGCCAGCAGCAACCGACAGGGTTTGAATTCACCCCTCCACTTT,CASSNRQGLNSPLHF
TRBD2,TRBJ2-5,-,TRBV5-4,TGTGCCAGCAGCTTGAGCGGGGGGGCCGAGACCCAGTACTTC,CASSLSGGAETQYF
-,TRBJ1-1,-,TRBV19,TGTGCCAGTAGTATGGGACCCTACACTGAAGCTTTCTTT,CASSMGPYTEAFF
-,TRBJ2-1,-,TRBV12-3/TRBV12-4,TGTGCCAGCAGTTTTCCCTACAATGAGCAGTTCTTC,CASSFPYNEQFF
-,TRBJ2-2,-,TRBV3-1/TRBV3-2,TGTGCCAGCAGCCTAGGGGGTGAGACCGGGGAGCTGTTTTTT,CASSLGGETGELFF
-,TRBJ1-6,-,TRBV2,TGTGCCAGCAGTTCGGAGATTTCACCCCTCCACTTT,CASSSEISPLHF
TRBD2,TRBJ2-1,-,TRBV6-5,TGTGCCAGCAGCTTAGCGGGGTCTTACAATGAGCAGTTCTTC,CASSLAGSYNEQFF
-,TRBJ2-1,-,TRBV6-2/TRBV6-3,TGTGCCAGCAGTTACTCGTTCGTGTCCACACACAATGAGCAGTTCTTC,CASSYSFVSTHNEQFF
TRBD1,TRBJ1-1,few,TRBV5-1,TGCGCCAGCAGCTTGGGGGGGACAGTCGCTGAAGCTTTCTTT,CASSLGGTVAEAFF
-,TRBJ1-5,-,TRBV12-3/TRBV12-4,TGTGCCAGCAGTTTATACGGAGACCAGCCCCAGCATTTT,CASSLYGDQPQHF